This T cell receptor (beta chain) was identified in a study of T cell responses to AZD1222 COVID-19 vaccine. This CDR3 is 15 amino acids long. The germline V gene has CDR1 LNHNV and CDR2 YYDKDF (reference sequence). V lost 3 bases, J lost 8 bases, and 17 bases lay in between. Generated by immunoSEQ multiplex PCR, the TCRdb table keeps only in-frame clones and is missing some. The table shows some 75,000 clones, with around nine tenths occurring only once. The sequence derives from an adult in good health. V is TRBV15 and J is TRBJ2-4, with a tentative D call TRBD1 (6 bases). The sample consisted of peripheral blood, taken on day 0 of AZD1222 vaccination. CDR3 DNA: TGTGCCACCAGCAGTCCTCACAGGGAAGGGGACATTCAGTACTTC. Amino acid sequence: CATSSPHREGDIQYF.